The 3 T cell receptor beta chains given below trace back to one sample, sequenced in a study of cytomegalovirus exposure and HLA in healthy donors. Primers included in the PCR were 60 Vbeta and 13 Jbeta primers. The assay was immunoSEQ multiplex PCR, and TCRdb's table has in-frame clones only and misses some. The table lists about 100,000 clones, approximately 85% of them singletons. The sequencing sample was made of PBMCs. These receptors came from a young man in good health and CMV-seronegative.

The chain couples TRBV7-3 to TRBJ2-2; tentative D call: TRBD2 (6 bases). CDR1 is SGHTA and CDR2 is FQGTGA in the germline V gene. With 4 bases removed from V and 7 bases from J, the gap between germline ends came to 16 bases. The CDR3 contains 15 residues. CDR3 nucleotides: TGTGCCAGCAGCTCGTCGGGTCTGCGGGACGGGGAGCTGTTTTTT. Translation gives CASSSSGLRDGELFF.

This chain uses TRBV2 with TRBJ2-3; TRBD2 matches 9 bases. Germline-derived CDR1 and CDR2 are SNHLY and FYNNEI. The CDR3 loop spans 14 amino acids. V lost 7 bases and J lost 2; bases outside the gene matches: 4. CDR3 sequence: CASNVAGDTDTQYF. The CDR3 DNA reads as TGTGCCAGCAACGTAGCGGGGGACACAGATACGCAGTATTTT.

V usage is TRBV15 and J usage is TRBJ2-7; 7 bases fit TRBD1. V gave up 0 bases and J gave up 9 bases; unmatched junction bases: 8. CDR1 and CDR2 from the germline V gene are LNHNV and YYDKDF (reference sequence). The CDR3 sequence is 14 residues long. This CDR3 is CATSRETGHKGQYF. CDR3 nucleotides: TGTGCCACCAGCAGAGAGACAGGGCACAAGGGGCAGTACTTC.